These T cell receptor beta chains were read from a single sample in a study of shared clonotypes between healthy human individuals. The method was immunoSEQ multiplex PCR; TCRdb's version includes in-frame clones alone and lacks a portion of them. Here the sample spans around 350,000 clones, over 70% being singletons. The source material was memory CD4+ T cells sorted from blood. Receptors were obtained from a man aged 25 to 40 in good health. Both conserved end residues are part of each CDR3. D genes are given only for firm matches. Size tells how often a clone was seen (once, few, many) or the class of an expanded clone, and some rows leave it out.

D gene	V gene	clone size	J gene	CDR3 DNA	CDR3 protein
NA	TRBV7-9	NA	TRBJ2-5	TGTGCCAGCAGCTTAGGGTGGGCGGAGACCCAGTACTTC	CASSLGWAETQYF
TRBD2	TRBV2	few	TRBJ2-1	TGTGCCAGCAGGGAGGTTACTAGCGAGTTTGAGCAGTTCTTC	CASREVTSEFEQFF
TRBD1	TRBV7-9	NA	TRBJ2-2	TGTGCCAGCAGCCAGACAGCGGGACAGGGCGGGGAGCTGTTTTTT	CASSQTAGQGGELFF
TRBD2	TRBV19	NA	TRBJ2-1	TGTGCCAGTAGTAGCGGGAGGTACAATGAGCAGTTCTTC	CASSSGRYNEQFF
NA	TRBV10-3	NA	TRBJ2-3	TGTGCCATCAGTGGGCAAGGAGGCACAGATACGCAGTATTTT	CAISGQGGTDTQYF
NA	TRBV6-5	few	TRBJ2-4	TGTGCCAGCAGTTACGCCCGGGCCAACAAAAACATTCAGTACTTC	CASSYARANKNIQYF
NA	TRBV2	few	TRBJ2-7	TGTGCCAGCAGTGCCCGGGGTTCATCCTACGAGCAGTACTTC	CASSARGSSYEQYF
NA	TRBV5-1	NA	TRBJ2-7	TGCGCCAGCAGCTCGGACAGCTACTCCTACGAGCAGTACTTC	CASSSDSYSYEQYF
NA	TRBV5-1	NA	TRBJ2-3	TGCGCCAGCAGCACCGGGGCGGTGAACACAGATACGCAGTATTTT	CASSTGAVNTDTQYF
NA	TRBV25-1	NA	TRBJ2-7	TGTGCCAGCAGTGAACAGGGAAAACACTACGAGCAGTACTTC	CASSEQGKHYEQYF
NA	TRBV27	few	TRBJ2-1	TGTGCCAGCACCTCGAGGGGTGAGCAGTTCTTC	CASTSRGEQFF
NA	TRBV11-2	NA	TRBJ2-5	TGTGCCAGCAGCCATGGTTCCGGGGGAGCTTGGGAGACCCAGTACTTC	CASSHGSGGAWETQYF
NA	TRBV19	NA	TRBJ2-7	TGTGCCAGTAGTAATCGGCCGGGTCTCGACGAGCAGTACTTC	CASSNRPGLDEQYF
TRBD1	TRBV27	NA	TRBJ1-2	TGTGCCAGCAGTTCGGACAGGGCTGGTGGCTACACCTTC	CASSSDRAGGYTF
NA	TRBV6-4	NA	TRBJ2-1	TGTGCCAGCAGTGCCGTCCCCCTGTGGGGTATTTACAATGAGCAGTTCTTC	CASSAVPLWGIYNEQFF
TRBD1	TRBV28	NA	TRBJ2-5	TGTGCCAGCAGTGACAGGGGGCCCAGCAAAGAGACCCAGTACTTC	CASSDRGPSKETQYF
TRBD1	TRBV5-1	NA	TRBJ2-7	TGCGCCAGCAGCCCAAGGACAGGGAACGCTTTGCTCGACGAGCAGTACTTC	CASSPRTGNALLDEQYF
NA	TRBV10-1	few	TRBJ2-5	TGCGCCAGCAGTGTTTCCCAACGGGAGACCCAGTACTTC	CASSVSQRETQYF
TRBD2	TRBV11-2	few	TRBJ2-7	TGTGCCAGCAGCTTAGAGACCGGGACTATAACCTACGAGCAGTACTTC	CASSLETGTITYEQYF
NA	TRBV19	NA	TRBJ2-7	TGTGCCAGTAGTATAATCGGCGGGAATCTCTACGAGCAGTACTTC	CASSIIGGNLYEQYF